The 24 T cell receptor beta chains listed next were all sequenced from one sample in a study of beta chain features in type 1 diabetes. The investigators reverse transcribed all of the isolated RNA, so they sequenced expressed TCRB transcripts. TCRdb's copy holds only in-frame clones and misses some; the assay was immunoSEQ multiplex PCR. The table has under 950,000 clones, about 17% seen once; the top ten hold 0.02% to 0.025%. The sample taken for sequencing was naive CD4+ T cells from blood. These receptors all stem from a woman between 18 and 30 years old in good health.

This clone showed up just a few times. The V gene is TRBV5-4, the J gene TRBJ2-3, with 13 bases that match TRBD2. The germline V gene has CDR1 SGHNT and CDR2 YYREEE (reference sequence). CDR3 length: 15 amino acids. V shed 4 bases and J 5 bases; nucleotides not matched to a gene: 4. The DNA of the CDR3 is TGTGCCAGCAGCCCCGGACTAGCGGGAGAAGATACGCAGTATTTT. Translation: CASSPGLAGEDTQYF.

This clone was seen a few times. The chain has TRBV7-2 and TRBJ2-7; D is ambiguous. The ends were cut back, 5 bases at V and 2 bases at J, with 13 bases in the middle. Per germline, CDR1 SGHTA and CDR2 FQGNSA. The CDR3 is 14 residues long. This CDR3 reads CASSQMDGTYEQYF. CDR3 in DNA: TGTGCCAGCAGCCAAATGGACGGTACCTACGAGCAGTACTTC.

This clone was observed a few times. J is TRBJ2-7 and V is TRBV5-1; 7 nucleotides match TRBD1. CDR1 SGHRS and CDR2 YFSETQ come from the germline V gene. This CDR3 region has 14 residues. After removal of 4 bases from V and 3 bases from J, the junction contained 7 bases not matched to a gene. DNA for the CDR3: TGCGCCAGCAGCGACCGGACAGGCAACTACGAGCAGTACTTC. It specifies CASSDRTGNYEQYF.

CDR3 nucleotide sequence: TGTGCCAGCACTATGATCACTAGCGGGTCGTACGAGCAGTACTTC. Its protein product is CASTMITSGSYEQYF. J is TRBJ2-7 and V is TRBV2, with 9 bases aligning to TRBD2. Per germline, CDR1 SNHLY and CDR2 FYNNEI. The CDR3 length is 15 residues. Trimming cost V 7 bases and J 4 bases; bases outside gene matches: 11. Filled out from reference TRBV2 and TRBJ2-7, the complete variable domain reads EPEVTQTPSHQVTQMGQEVILRCVPISNHLYFYWYRQILGQKVEFLVSFYNNEISEKSEIFDDQFSVERPDGSNFTLKIRSTKLEDSAMYFCASTMITSGSYEQYFGPGTRLTVT.

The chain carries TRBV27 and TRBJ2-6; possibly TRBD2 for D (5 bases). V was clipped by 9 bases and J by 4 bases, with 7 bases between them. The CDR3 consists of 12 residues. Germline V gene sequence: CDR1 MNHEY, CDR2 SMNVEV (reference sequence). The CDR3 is CASRGGANVLTF. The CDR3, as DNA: TGTGCCAGTCGAGGGGGGGCCAACGTCCTGACTTTC.

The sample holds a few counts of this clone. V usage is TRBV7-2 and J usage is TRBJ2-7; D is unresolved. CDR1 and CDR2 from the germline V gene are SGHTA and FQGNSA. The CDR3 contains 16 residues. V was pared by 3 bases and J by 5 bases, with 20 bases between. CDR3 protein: CASSLTWAQRGHEQYF. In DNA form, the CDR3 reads TGTGCCAGCAGCTTGACGTGGGCTCAGAGAGGCCACGAGCAGTACTTC.

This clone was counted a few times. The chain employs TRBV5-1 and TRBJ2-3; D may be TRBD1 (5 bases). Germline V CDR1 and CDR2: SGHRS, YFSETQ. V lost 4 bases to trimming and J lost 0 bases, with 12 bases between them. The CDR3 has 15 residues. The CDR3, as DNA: TGCGCCAGCAGCGAGACAGCGCCCAGCACAGATACGCAGTATTTT. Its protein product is CASSETAPSTDTQYF.

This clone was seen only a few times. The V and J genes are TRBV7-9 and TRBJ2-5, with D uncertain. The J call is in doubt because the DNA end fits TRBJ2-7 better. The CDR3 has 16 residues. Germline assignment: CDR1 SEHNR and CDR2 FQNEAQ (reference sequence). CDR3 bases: TGTGCCAGCAGCTTAGGTGTGCGGTCGAGCTCCTACGAGCAGTACTTC. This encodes CASSLGVRSSSYEQYF.

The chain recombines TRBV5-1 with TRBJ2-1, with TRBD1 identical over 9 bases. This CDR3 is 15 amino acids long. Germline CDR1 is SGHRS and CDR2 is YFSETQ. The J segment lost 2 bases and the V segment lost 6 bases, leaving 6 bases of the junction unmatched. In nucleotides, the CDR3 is TGCGCCAGCACCGGGACAGGGACAACCTACAATGAGCAGTTCTTC. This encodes CASTGTGTTYNEQFF.

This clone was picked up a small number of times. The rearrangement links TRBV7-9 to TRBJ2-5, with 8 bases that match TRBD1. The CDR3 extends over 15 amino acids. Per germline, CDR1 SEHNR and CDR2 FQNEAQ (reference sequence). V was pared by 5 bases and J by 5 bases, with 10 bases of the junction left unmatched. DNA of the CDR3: TGTGCCAGCAGCCGACAGGGGTTTTCGGGGGAGACCCAGTACTTC. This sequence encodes CASSRQGFSGETQYF.

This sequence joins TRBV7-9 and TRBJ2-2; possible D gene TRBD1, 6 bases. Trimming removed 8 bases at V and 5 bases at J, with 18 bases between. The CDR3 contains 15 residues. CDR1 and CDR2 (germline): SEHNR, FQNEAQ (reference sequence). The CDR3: CASGTGSTVTGELFF. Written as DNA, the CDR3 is TGTGCCAGCGGCACAGGGTCCACGGTAACCGGGGAGCTGTTTTTT.

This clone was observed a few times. The CDR3 sequence: CASSPTSGVNIQYF. In DNA, the CDR3 is TGTGCCAGCAGCCCGACTAGCGGGGTAAACATTCAGTACTTC. The gene calls are TRBV2 and TRBJ2-4, with TRBD2 matching over 11 bases. The trim removed 6 bases at V and 6 bases at J, leaving 4 bases unmatched. The CDR3 runs to 14 residues. Per germline, CDR1 SNHLY and CDR2 FYNNEI.

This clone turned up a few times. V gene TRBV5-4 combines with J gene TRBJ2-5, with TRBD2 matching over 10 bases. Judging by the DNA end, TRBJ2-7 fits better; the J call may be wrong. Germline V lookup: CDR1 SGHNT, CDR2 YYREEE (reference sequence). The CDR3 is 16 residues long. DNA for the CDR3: TGTGCCAGCAGCCCCGGAGCGGGAGGGCGCAGGAACGAGCAGTACTTC. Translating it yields CASSPGAGGRRNEQYF.

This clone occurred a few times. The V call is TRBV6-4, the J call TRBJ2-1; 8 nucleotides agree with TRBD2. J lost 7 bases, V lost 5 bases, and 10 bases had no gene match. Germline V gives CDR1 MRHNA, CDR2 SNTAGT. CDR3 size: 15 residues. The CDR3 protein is CASSMGLAGPNEQFF. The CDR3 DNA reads TGTGCCAGCAGTATGGGGCTAGCGGGTCCAAATGAGCAGTTCTTC.

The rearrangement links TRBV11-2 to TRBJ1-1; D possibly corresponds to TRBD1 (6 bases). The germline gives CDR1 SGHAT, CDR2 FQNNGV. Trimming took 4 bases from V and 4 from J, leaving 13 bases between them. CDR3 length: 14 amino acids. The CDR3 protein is CASSSRGRVTEAFF. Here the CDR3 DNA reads TGTGCCAGCAGCTCCCGGGGGCGGGTCACTGAAGCTTTCTTT.

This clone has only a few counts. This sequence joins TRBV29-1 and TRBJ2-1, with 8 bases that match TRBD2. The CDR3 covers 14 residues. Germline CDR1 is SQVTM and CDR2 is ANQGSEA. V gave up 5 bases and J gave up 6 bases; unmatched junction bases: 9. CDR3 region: CSVIWREEANEQFF. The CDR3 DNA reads TGCAGCGTTATTTGGCGGGAGGAGGCCAATGAGCAGTTCTTC.

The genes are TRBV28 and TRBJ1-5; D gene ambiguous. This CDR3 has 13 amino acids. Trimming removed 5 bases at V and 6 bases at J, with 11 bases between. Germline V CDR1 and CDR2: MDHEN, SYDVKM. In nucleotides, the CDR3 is TGTGCCAGCAGTCTGGACGGAACTCAGCCCCAGCATTTT. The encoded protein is CASSLDGTQPQHF.

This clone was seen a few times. CDR3 sequence: CASSSTYSTDTQYF. For the CDR3, the DNA is TGTGCCAGCAGCTCTACTTACAGCACAGATACGCAGTATTTT. V gene TRBV7-9 combines with J gene TRBJ2-3; D ambiguous. The CDR3 contains 14 residues. V lost 4 bases, J lost 0 bases, and 8 bases lay in between. Germline loops: CDR1 SEHNR, CDR2 FQNEAQ (reference sequence).

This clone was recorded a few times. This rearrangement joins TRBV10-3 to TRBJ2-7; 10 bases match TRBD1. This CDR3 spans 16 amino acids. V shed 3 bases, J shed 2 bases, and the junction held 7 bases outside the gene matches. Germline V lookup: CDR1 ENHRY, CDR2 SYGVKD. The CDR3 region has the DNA TGTGCCATCAGTGATTCCCGGGACAGGGGAGCCTACGAGCAGTACTTC. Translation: CAISDSRDRGAYEQYF.

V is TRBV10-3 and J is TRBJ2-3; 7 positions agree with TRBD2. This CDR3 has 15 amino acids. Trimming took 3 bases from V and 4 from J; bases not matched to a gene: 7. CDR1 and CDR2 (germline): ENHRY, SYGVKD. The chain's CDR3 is CAISDSGGSADTQYF. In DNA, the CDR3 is TGTGCCATCAGTGACTCGGGAGGAAGCGCAGATACGCAGTATTTT.

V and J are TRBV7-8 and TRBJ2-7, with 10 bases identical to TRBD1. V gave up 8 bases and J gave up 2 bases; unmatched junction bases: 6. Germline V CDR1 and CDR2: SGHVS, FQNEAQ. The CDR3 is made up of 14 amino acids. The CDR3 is CASQPGTGAYEQYF. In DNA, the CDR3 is TGTGCCAGCCAACCCGGGACAGGGGCCTACGAGCAGTACTTC. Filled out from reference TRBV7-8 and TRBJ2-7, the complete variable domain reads GAGVSQSPRYKVAKRGQDVALRCDPISGHVSLFWYQQALGQGPEFLTYFQNEAQLDKSGLPSDRFFAERPEGSVSTLKIQRTQQEDSAVYLCASQPGTGAYEQYFGPGTRLTVT.

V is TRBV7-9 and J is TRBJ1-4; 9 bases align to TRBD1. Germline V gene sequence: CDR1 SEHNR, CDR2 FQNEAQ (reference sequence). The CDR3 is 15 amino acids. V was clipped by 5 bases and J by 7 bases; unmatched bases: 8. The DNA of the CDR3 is TGTGCCAGCAGCCCCACCGACAGGGGGTCTGAAAAACTGTTTTTT. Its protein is CASSPTDRGSEKLFF.

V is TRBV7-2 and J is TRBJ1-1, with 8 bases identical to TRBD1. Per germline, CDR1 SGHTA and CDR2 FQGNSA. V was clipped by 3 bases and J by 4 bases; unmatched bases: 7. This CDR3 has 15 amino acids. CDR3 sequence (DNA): TGTGCCAGCAGCTTTGGACAGGGAAAGGGCACTGAAGCTTTCTTT. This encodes CASSFGQGKGTEAFF.

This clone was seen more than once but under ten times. The CDR3 coding sequence is TGTGCCAGCAGTGAAACCAGGGCTGGTGAAAAACTGTTTTTT. Encoded protein: CASSETRAGEKLFF. The rearrangement links TRBV2 to TRBJ1-4, with a possible D match to TRBD1 (5 bases). This CDR3 spans 14 amino acids. The germline CDR1 and CDR2 sequences are SNHLY and FYNNEI. V lost 2 bases to trimming and J lost 7 bases, with 11 bases between them.